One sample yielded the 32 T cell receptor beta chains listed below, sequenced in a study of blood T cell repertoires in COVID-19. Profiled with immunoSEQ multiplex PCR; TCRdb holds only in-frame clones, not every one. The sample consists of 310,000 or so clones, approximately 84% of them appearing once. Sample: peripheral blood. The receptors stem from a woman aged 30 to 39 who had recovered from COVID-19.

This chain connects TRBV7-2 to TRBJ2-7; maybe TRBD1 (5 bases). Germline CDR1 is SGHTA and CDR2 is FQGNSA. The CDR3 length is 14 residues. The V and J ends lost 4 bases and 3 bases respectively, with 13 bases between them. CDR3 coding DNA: TGTGCCAGCAGCTCAAATCAGGGCGGCTACGAGCAGTACTTC. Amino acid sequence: CASSSNQGGYEQYF.

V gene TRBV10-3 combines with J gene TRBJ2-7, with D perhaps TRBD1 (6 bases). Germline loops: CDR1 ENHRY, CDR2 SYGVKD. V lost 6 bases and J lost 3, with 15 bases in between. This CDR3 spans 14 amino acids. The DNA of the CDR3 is TGTGCCATCAGGGTCGGCAGGGGAGTCTACGAGCAGTACTTC. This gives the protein CAIRVGRGVYEQYF.

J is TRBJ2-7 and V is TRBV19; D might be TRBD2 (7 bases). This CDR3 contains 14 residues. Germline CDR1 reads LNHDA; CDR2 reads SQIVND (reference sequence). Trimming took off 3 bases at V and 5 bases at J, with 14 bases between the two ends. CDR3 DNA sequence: TGTGCCAGTAGTATCGGGGGGCTTGGCCACGAGCAGTACTTC. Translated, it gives CASSIGGLGHEQYF.

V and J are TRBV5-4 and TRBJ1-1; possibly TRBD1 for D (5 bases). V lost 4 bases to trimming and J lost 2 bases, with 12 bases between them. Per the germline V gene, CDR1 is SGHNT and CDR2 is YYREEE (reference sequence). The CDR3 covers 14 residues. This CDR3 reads CASSGGTANTEAFF. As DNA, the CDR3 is TGTGCCAGCAGCGGGGGGACGGCCAACACTGAAGCTTTCTTT.

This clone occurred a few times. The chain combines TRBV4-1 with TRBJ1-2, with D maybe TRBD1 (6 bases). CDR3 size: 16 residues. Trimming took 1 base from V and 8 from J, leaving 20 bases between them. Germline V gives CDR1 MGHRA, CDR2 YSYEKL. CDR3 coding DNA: TGCGCCAGCAGCCAAGTCACACAGGGCCCGACTGAGGGCTACACCTTC. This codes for CASSQVTQGPTEGYTF.

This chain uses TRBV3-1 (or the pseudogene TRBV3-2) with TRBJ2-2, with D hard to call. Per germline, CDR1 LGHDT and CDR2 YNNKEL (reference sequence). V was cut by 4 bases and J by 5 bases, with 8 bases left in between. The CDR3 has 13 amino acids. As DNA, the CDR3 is TGTGCCAGCAGCCCGGTTCGGACCGGGGAGCTGTTTTTT. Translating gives CASSPVRTGELFF.

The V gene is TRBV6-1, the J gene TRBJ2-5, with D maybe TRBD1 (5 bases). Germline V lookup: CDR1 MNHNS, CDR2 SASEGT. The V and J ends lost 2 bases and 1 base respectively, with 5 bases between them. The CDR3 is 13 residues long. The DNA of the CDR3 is TGTGCCAGCAGTGAACAGGGCCAAGAGACCCAGTACTTC. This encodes CASSEQGQETQYF.

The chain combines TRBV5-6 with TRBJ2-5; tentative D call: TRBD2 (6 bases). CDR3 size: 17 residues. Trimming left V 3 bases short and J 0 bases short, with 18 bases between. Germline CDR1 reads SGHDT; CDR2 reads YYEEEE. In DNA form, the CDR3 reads TGTGCCAGCAGCTCGCAACAGCGAGCGGGCTACCAAGAGACCCAGTACTTC. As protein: CASSSQQRAGYQETQYF. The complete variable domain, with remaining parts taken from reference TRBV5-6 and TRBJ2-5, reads DAGVTQSPTHLIKTRGQQVTLRCSPKSGHDTVSWYQQALGQGPQFIFQYYEEEERQRGNFPDRFSGHQFPNYSSELNVNALLLGDSALYLCASSSQQRAGYQETQYFGPGTRLLVL.

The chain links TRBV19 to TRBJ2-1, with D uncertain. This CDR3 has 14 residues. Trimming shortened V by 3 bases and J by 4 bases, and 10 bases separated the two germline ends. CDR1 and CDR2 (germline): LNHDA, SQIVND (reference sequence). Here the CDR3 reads CASSILGPYNEQFF. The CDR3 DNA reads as TGTGCCAGTAGTATTCTTGGGCCGTACAATGAGCAGTTCTTC.

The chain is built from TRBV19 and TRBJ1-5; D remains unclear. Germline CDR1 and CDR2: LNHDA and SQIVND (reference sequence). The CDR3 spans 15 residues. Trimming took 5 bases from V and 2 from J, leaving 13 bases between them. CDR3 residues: CASSPAEGGNQPQHF. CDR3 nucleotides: TGTGCCAGTAGTCCAGCGGAAGGCGGCAATCAGCCCCAGCATTTT.

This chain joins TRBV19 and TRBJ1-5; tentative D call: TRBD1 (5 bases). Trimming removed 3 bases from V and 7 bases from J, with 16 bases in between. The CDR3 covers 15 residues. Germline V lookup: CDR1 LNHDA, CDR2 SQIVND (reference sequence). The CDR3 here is CASSISAGVAQPQHF. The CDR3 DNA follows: TGTGCCAGTAGTATCTCGGCGGGGGTGGCCCAGCCCCAGCATTTT.

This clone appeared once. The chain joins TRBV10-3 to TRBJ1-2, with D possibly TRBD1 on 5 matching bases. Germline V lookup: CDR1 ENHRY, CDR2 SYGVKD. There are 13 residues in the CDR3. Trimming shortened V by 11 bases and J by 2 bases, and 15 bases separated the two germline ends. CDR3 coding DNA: TGTGCCGTCCAGGGAACTCTCAACTATGGCTACACCTTC. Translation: CAVQGTLNYGYTF.

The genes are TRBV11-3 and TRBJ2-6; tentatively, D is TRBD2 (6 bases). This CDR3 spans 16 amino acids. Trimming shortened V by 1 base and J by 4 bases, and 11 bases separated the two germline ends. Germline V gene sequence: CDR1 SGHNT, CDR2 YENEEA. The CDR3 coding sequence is TGTGCCAGCAGCTTAGTCGGGGGATCCGGGGCCAACGTCCTGACTTTC. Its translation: CASSLVGGSGANVLTF.

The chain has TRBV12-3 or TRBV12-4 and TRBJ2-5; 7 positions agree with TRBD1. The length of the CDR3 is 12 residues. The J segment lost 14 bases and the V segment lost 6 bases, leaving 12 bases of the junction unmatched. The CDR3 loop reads CASRVDRESVYF. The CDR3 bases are TGTGCCAGCAGAGTAGACAGGGAATCAGTATACTTC.

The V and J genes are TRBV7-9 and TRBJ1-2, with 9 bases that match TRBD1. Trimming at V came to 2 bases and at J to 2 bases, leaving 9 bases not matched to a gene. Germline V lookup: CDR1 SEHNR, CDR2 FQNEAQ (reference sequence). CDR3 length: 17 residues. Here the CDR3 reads CASSLWGTGQVNYGYTF. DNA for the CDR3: TGTGCCAGCAGCTTATGGGGGACAGGGCAAGTGAACTATGGCTACACCTTC.

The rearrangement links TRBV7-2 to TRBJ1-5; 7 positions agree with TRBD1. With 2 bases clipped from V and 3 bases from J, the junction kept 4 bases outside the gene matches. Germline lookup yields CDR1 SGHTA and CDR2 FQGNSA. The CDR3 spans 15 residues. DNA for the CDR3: TGTGCCAGCAGCTTACAGGGACAGAACAATCAGCCCCAGCATTTT. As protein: CASSLQGQNNQPQHF.

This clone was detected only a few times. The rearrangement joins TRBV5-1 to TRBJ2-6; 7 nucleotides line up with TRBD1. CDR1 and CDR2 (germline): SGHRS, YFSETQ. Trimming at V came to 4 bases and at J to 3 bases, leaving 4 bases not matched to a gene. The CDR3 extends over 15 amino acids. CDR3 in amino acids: CASSVTGIGANVLTF. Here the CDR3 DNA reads TGCGCCAGCAGCGTGACAGGGATTGGGGCCAACGTCCTGACTTTC.

CDR3 amino acids: CASSQAPGETQYF. DNA for the CDR3: TGTGCCAGCAGCCAAGCGCCAGGGGAGACCCAGTACTTC. V is TRBV3-1 (or the pseudogene TRBV3-2) and J is TRBJ2-5, with D perhaps TRBD1 (5 bases). In germline, CDR1 is LGHDT, CDR2 YNNKEL (reference sequence). V was clipped by 1 base and J by 5 bases, with 8 bases between them. This CDR3 spans 13 amino acids.

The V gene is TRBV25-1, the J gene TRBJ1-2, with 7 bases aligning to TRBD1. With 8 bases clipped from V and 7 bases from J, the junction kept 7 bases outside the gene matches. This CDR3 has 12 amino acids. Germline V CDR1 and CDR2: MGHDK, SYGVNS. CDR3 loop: CASFGGGSGYTF. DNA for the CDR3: TGTGCCAGCTTCGGAGGGGGCAGTGGCTACACCTTC.

CDR3 sequence: CASRGIGTGLETQYF. CDR3 bases: TGTGCCAGCAGGGGAATCGGGACAGGGTTGGAGACCCAGTACTTC. V gene TRBV27 combines with J gene TRBJ2-5, with 9 nucleotides matching TRBD1. CDR3 length equals 15 residues. Germline trimming cut 6 bases from V and 5 bases from J; bases unmatched to any gene: 10. CDR1 and CDR2 from the germline V gene are MNHEY and SMNVEV (reference sequence).

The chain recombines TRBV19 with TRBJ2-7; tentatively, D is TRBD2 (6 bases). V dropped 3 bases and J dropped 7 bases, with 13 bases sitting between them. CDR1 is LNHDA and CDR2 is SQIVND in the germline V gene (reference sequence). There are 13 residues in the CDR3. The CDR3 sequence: CASSIAGGKEQYF. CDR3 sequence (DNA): TGTGCCAGTAGTATTGCCGGGGGTAAAGAGCAGTACTTC.

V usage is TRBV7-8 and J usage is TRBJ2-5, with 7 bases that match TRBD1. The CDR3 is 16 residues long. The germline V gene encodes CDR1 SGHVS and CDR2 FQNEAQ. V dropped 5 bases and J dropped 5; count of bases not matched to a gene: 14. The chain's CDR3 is CASSPGAGTEGETQYF. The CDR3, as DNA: TGTGCCAGCAGCCCCGGAGCCGGGACAGAAGGGGAGACCCAGTACTTC.

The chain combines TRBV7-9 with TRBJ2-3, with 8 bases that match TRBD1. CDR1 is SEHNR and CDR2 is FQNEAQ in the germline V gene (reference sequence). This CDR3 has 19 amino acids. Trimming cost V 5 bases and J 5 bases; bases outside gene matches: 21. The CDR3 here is CASSPHPDRGLGSGDTQYF. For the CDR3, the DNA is TGTGCCAGCAGCCCCCACCCTGACAGGGGTTTAGGGAGCGGAGATACGCAGTATTTT.

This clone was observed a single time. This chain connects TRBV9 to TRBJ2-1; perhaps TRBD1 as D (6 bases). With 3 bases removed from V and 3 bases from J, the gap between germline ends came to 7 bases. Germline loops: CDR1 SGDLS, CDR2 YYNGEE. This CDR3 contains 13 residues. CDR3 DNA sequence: TGTGCCAGCAGCGCAGGGGACTACAATGAGCAGTTCTTC. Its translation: CASSAGDYNEQFF.

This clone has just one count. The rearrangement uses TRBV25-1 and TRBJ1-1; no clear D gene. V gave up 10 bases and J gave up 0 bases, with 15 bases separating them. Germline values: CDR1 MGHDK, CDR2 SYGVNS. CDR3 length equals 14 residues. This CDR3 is CANRYNVMNTEAFF. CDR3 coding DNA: TGTGCCAACCGCTATAATGTCATGAACACTGAAGCTTTCTTT.

The CDR3: CASHRGNTEAFF. CDR3 DNA sequence: TGTGCCAGCCACAGGGGGAACACTGAAGCTTTCTTT. The rearrangement uses TRBV27 and TRBJ1-1; TRBD1 matches 7 bases. Trimming cost V 8 bases and J 1 base; bases outside gene matches: 1. Per germline, CDR1 MNHEY and CDR2 SMNVEV (reference sequence). The CDR3 spans 12 residues.

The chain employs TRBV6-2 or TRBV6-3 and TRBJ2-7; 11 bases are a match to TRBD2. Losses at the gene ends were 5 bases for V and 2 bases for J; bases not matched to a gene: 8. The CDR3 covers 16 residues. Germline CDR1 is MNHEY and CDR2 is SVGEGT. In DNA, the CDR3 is TGTGCCAGCAGTGCAACCGGGACTAGCGGAACCTACGAGCAGTACTTC. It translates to CASSATGTSGTYEQYF.

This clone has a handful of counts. The CDR3 sequence: CASRGQGVYEQYF. DNA for the CDR3: TGTGCCAGCAGAGGACAGGGGGTCTACGAGCAGTACTTC. The V gene is TRBV2, the J gene TRBJ2-7, with TRBD1 identical over 10 bases. V trimming: 6 bases; J trimming: 3 bases; junction bases outside the gene matches: 2. This CDR3 comprises 13 residues. Germline loops: CDR1 SNHLY, CDR2 FYNNEI.

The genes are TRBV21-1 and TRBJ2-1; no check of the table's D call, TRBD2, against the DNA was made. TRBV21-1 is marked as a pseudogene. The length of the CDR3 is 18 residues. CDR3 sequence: CASSPRGRLAGIKNEQFF. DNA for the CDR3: TGTGCCAGCAGCCCCCGGGGAAGGCTAGCGGGAATTAAGAATGAGCAGTTCTTC.

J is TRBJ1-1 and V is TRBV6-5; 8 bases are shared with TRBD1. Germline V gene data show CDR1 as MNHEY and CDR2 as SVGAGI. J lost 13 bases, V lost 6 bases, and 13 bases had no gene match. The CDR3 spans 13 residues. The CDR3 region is CASSSGTGANGFF. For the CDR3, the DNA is TGTGCCAGCAGCTCCGGGACAGGTGCCAATGGTTTCTTT.

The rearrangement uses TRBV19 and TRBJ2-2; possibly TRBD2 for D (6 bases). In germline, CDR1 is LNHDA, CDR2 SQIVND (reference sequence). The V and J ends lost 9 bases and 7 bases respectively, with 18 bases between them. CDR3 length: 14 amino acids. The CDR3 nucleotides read TGTGCCAGCCGGAAGACTAGTCGGGACGGGGAGCTGTTTTTT. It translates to CASRKTSRDGELFF. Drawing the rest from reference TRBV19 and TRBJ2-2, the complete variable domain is DGGITQSPKYLFRKEGQNVTLSCEQNLNHDAMYWYRQDPGQGLRLIYYSQIVNDFQKGDIAEGYSVSREKKESFPLTVTSAQKNPTAFYLCASRKTSRDGELFFGEGSRLTVL.

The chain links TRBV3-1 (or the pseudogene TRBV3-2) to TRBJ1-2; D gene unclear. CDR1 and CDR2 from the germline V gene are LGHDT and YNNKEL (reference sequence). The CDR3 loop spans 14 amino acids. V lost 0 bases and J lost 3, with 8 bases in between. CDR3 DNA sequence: TGTGCCAGCAGCCAAGATCCCGGGGACTATGGCTACACCTTC. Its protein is CASSQDPGDYGYTF.